The 19 T cell receptor beta chains given below trace back to one sample, sequenced in a study of blood T cell repertoires in COVID-19. Sequenced by immunoSEQ multiplex PCR; TCRdb stores in-frame clones only, minus some. The top ten clones hold roughly a sixth of a sample with some 16,000 clones, about nine tenths of them seen once. The sample consisted of peripheral blood. Receptors originate from a human donor with active COVID-19. The donor label of this sample is uncertain.

This chain links TRBV6-2 or TRBV6-3 with TRBJ1-4, with a tentative D call TRBD1 (6 bases). The CDR3 is 15 amino acids. V gave up 6 bases and J gave up 6 bases, with 17 bases separating them. CDR1 and CDR2 (germline): MNHEY, SVGEGT. Here the CDR3 reads CASSRLGQRYEKLFF. The CDR3 nucleotides are TGTGCCAGCAGCCGTTTAGGACAGCGTTATGAAAAACTGTTTTTT.

This chain uses TRBV12-3 or TRBV12-4 with TRBJ1-5; 8 bases match TRBD1. With V trimmed by 7 bases and J by 4 bases, 3 bases remained unmatched. CDR3 length: 13 residues. The CDR3 sequence is CASTRTGNQPQHF. CDR3 DNA sequence: TGTGCCAGCACCCGGACAGGGAATCAGCCCCAGCATTTT.

The genes are TRBV6-4 and TRBJ1-2; the D gene is possibly TRBD1 (5 bases). Germline assignment: CDR1 MRHNA and CDR2 SNTAGT. The CDR3 extends over 15 amino acids. The V end lost 0 bases, the J end lost 6 bases, and 14 bases lay between the germline ends. The CDR3 protein is CASSDSRGGGDGYTF. The CDR3 nucleotides are TGTGCCAGCAGTGACTCGAGGGGAGGCGGGGATGGCTACACCTTC.

V and J are TRBV5-1 and TRBJ2-1; TRBD2 aligns across 12 bases. The germline CDR1 and CDR2 sequences are SGHRS and YFSETQ. The CDR3 contains 17 residues. The trim removed 4 bases at V and 1 base at J, leaving 6 bases unmatched. The CDR3, as DNA: TGCGCCAGCAGCGGACTAGCGGGGAGTACTTCCTACAATGAGCAGTTCTTC. This translates into CASSGLAGSTSYNEQFF.

The V and J genes are TRBV19 and TRBJ2-5; 13 bases align to TRBD2. The germline CDR1 and CDR2 sequences are LNHDA and SQIVND (reference sequence). V was clipped by 3 bases and J by 5 bases; unmatched bases: 15. The CDR3 sequence is 19 residues long. CDR3 in DNA: TGTGCCAGTAGTATGACCGCCCGACTAGCGGGGGGATCGAGGGAGACCCAGTACTTC. Its protein is CASSMTARLAGGSRETQYF. Filled out from reference TRBV19 and TRBJ2-5, the complete variable domain reads DGGITQSPKYLFRKEGQNVTLSCEQNLNHDAMYWYRQDPGQGLRLIYYSQIVNDFQKGDIAEGYSVSREKKESFPLTVTSAQKNPTAFYLCASSMTARLAGGSRETQYFGPGTRLLVL.

V usage is TRBV4-3 and J usage is TRBJ2-1; 11 bases line up with TRBD2. In germline, CDR1 is LGHNA, CDR2 YSLEER. V trimming: 0 bases; J trimming: 10 bases; junction bases outside the gene matches: 5. The CDR3 contains 15 residues. The CDR3 bases are TGCGCCAGCAGCCAAGAGCTACTAGCGGGGGTGGAGCAGTTCTTC. Translating gives CASSQELLAGVEQFF.

This clone is a singleton in its sample. The chain is built from TRBV12-3 or TRBV12-4 and TRBJ1-2; D call uncertain. Trimming pared 2 bases from V and 10 bases from J, leaving 14 bases between. This CDR3 comprises 13 residues. The CDR3 coding sequence is TGTGCCAGCAGTTTATTTTTTATCAGTATCTACACCTTC. This encodes CASSLFFISIYTF.

V is TRBV2 and J is TRBJ2-1; 8 positions match TRBD2. The germline gives CDR1 SNHLY, CDR2 FYNNEI. Trimming at V came to 7 bases and at J to 9 bases, leaving 20 bases not matched to a gene. The CDR3 consists of 17 residues. The CDR3 reads CASTLGVGTRVRSEQFF. DNA of the CDR3: TGTGCCAGCACCCTAGGGGTTGGGACTAGGGTCCGGTCTGAGCAGTTCTTC.

This chain connects TRBV18 to TRBJ2-2; 8 nucleotides agree with TRBD1. The V segment lost 6 bases and the J segment 2 bases; nucleotides outside the gene matches: 8. The CDR3 has 16 amino acids. Germline values: CDR1 KGHSH, CDR2 LQKENI. CDR3 coding DNA: TGTGCCAGCTCCCGACTTGACAGGGGAAACACCGGGGAGCTGTTTTTT. This translates into CASSRLDRGNTGELFF.

This clone was counted a single time. The V and J genes are TRBV5-1 and TRBJ1-2; 8 bases are shared with TRBD1. The germline CDR1 and CDR2 sequences are SGHRS and YFSETQ. The CDR3 spans 15 residues. The junction had 10 bases not matched to a gene; V was cut back by 1 base and J by 8 bases. The CDR3 is CASSLTTLTGDGYTF. DNA of the CDR3: TGCGCCAGCAGCTTGACTACATTGACAGGGGACGGCTACACCTTC.

The J gene is TRBJ1-5, the V gene TRBV6-6; the match to TRBD1 covers 7 bases. The CDR3 runs 15 residues. J was trimmed by 6 bases and V by 10 bases; bases with no gene match: 15. From germline, CDR1 is MNHNY and CDR2 SVGAGI (reference sequence). This CDR3 reads CATSSGQKFGQPQHF. The CDR3 DNA follows: TGTGCCACCTCCTCGGGACAGAAATTCGGTCAGCCCCAGCATTTT.

The chain links TRBV7-6 to TRBJ2-1; D may be TRBD2 (7 bases). Trimming took off 5 bases at V and 4 bases at J, with 15 bases between the two ends. CDR1 and CDR2 (germline): SGHVS, FNYEAQ. The CDR3 covers 15 residues. Written as DNA, the CDR3 is TGTGCCAGCAGCCTTGGGGGGGCGAGGTACAATGAGCAGTTCTTC. Translated: CASSLGGARYNEQFF.

This clone was detected a few times. The chain carries TRBV24-1 and TRBJ1-2; a weak D match, TRBD1 (6 bases). This CDR3 comprises 14 residues. The V end was cut by 4 bases, the J end by 2 bases, with 10 bases between. Germline CDR1 and CDR2: KGHDR and SFDVKD. CDR3 region: CATSEPTGNYGYTF. The CDR3 DNA reads as TGTGCCACCAGTGAACCCACAGGGAACTATGGCTACACCTTC.

V usage is TRBV6-5 and J usage is TRBJ1-1; 7 bases agree with TRBD1. This CDR3 has 12 residues. V lost 6 bases, J lost 10 bases, and 8 bases stayed unmatched. Germline CDR1 MNHEY, CDR2 SVGAGI. Here the CDR3 DNA reads TGTGCCAGCAGGATGAACAGGGGACCAGCTTTCTTT. It codes for CASRMNRGPAFF.

V and J are TRBV6-5 and TRBJ2-7; no clear D gene. The CDR3 length is 15 residues. CDR1 and CDR2 (germline): MNHEY, SVGAGI. V dropped 6 bases and J dropped 5 bases, with 20 bases sitting between them. As DNA, the CDR3 is TGTGCCAGCAGCCTTAACCCGGCCATCAGGCACGAGCAGTACTTC. It codes for CASSLNPAIRHEQYF.

A few counts support this clone. The gene calls are TRBV7-9 and TRBJ2-3, with D perhaps matching TRBD1 (5 bases). V was cut by 6 bases and J by 0 bases, with 10 bases left in between. There are 14 residues in the CDR3. The germline CDR1 and CDR2 sequences are SEHNR and FQNEAQ (reference sequence). For the CDR3, the DNA is TGTGCCAGCAGTGGGGCTCCTAGCACAGATACGCAGTATTTT. Residues: CASSGAPSTDTQYF.

The chain has TRBV7-2 and TRBJ2-3; 8 nucleotides agree with TRBD2. Per germline, CDR1 SGHTA and CDR2 FQGNSA. V lost 1 base, J lost 6 bases, and 9 bases stayed unmatched. There are 16 residues in the CDR3. The chain's CDR3 is CASSLVSGGPGDTQYF. CDR3 bases: TGTGCCAGCAGCTTAGTTTCGGGGGGGCCCGGGGATACGCAGTATTTT.

V gene TRBV6-5 combines with J gene TRBJ1-6; 9 positions match TRBD1. Germline CDR1 reads MNHEY; CDR2 reads SVGAGI. The CDR3 sequence is 15 residues long. The V and J ends lost 8 bases and 7 bases, in that order; junction bases with no gene match: 9. Here the CDR3 DNA reads TGTGCCAGCTCCCGGGACAGGGTCCAAAATTCACCCCTCCACTTT. It is translated as CASSRDRVQNSPLHF.

This chain connects TRBV6-5 to TRBJ2-5; 8 bases map to TRBD1. From germline, CDR1 is MNHEY and CDR2 SVGAGI. This CDR3 comprises 15 residues. J was trimmed by 2 bases and V by 2 bases; bases with no gene match: 4. CDR3 loop: CASSYRRDRQETQYF. The CDR3 bases are TGTGCCAGCAGTTACCGTCGGGACAGGCAAGAGACCCAGTACTTC.